Below, 8 T cell receptor beta chains from the same sample are listed, as sequenced in a study of graft-versus-host responses after intestinal transplantation. Their antigen targets remain unknown. Sequencing used immunoSEQ multiplex PCR; TCRdb keeps in-frame clones, though not all of them. The sample includes approximately 99,000 clones, 85% to 95% of them seen just once. The specimen was unstimulated CD8+ T cells sorted from spleen or lymph node cells, collected before transplant. The receptor set was obtained from a human donor who was the organ donor for an intestinal transplant.

The chain recombines TRBV11-2 with TRBJ2-7; maybe TRBD1 (6 bases). CDR1 SGHAT and CDR2 FQNNGV come from the germline V gene. V was clipped by 4 bases and J by 3 bases, with 7 bases between them. The length of the CDR3 is 12 residues. DNA for the CDR3: TGTGCCAGCAGCTCGGACAGCTACGAGCAGTACTTC. The encoded protein is CASSSDSYEQYF.

This chain uses TRBV7-3 with TRBJ2-3, with 7 bases fitting TRBD1. V lost 5 bases and J lost 4; bases outside the gene matches: 6. From germline, CDR1 is SGHTA and CDR2 FQGTGA. The CDR3 consists of 14 residues. The CDR3 sequence is CASSMTGSADTQYF. The CDR3 nucleotides are TGTGCCAGCAGCATGACAGGGTCCGCAGATACGCAGTATTTT.

The rearrangement joins TRBV6-5 to TRBJ2-1, with TRBD2 matching 8 bases. The CDR3 spans 15 residues. Germline V gene sequence: CDR1 MNHEY, CDR2 SVGAGI. The J segment lost 3 bases and the V segment lost 6 bases, leaving 7 bases of the junction unmatched. CDR3 sequence (DNA): TGTGCCAGCAGCCCCGGGACTAGGATCTACAATGAGCAGTTCTTC. Protein: CASSPGTRIYNEQFF.

This chain links TRBV19 with TRBJ1-1; weak D call: TRBD1 (5 bases). Between the trimmed V and J ends, which lost 1 base and 1 base, there was a span of 10 bases. There are 15 residues in the CDR3. CDR1 and CDR2 from the germline V gene are LNHDA and SQIVND (reference sequence). In DNA form, the CDR3 reads TGTGCCAGTAGTATAGGGGGGAGGGGGAACACTGAAGCTTTCTTT. Translating it yields CASSIGGRGNTEAFF. The whole variable domain, filled in from reference TRBV19 and TRBJ1-1, reads DGGITQSPKYLFRKEGQNVTLSCEQNLNHDAMYWYRQDPGQGLRLIYYSQIVNDFQKGDIAEGYSVSREKKESFPLTVTSAQKNPTAFYLCASSIGGRGNTEAFFGQGTRLTVV.

V gene TRBV19 combines with J gene TRBJ1-5; D ambiguous. With 2 bases removed from V and 3 bases from J, the gap between germline ends came to 11 bases. This CDR3 has 15 residues. The germline gives CDR1 LNHDA, CDR2 SQIVND (reference sequence). This CDR3 is CASSIIVPSNQPQHF. CDR3 nucleotides: TGTGCCAGTAGTATAATAGTACCTTCCAATCAGCCCCAGCATTTT.

The chain has TRBV7-9 and TRBJ2-1; maybe TRBD1 (7 bases). Trimming cost V 7 bases and J 9 bases, with 13 bases left between them. Germline assignment: CDR1 SEHNR and CDR2 FQNEAQ (reference sequence). There are 12 residues in the CDR3. The CDR3 DNA follows: TGTGCCAGCATCCAGGGGGACTCTGAGCAGTTCTTC. Translated, it gives CASIQGDSEQFF.

This chain connects TRBV25-1 to TRBJ2-5; D is unclear. Trimming stripped 0 bases from V and 4 bases from J, with 6 bases between. From germline, CDR1 is MGHDK and CDR2 SYGVNS. This CDR3 has 13 residues. The CDR3 nucleotides are TGTGCCAGCAGTGAATACGGTAGAGAGACCCAGTACTTC. Amino acid sequence: CASSEYGRETQYF.

DNA of the CDR3: TGTGCCAGCAGTTCCAGGTCGTACCAAGAGACCCAGTACTTC. Protein: CASSSRSYQETQYF. The chain couples TRBV6-6 to TRBJ2-5; D is undetermined. The CDR3 spans 14 residues. The germline CDR1 and CDR2 sequences are MNHNY and SVGAGI (reference sequence). Between the trimmed V and J ends, which lost 4 bases and 0 bases, there was a span of 9 bases.